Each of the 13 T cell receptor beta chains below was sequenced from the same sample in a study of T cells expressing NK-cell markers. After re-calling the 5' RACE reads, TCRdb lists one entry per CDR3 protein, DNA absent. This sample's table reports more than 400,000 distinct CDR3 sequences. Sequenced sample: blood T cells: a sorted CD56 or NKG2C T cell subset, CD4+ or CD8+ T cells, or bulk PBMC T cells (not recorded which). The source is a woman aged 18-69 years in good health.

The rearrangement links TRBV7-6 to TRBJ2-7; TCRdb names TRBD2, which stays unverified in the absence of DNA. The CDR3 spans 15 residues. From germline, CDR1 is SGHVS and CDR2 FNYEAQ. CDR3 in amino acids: CASSLDRTSGSVQYF.

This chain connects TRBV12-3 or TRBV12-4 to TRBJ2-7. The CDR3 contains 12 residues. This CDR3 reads CASSYTAYEQYF.

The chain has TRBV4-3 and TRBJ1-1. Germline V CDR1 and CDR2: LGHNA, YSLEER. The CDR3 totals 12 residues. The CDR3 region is CASSPNSGIAFF.

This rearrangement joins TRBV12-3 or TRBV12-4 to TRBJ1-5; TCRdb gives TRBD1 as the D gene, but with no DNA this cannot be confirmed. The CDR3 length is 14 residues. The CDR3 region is CASSSGTSRQPQHF.

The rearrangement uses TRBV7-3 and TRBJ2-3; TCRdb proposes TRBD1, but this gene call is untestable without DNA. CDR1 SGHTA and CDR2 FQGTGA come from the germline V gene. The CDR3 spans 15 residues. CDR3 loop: CASSFWGANTDTQYF.

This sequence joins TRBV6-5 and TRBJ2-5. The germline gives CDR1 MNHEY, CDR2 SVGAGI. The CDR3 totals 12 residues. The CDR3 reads CASSTIDETQYF.

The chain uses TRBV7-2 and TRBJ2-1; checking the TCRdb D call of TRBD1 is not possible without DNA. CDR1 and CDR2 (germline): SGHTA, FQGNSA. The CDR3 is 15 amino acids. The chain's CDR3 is CASSARQGDYNEQFF.

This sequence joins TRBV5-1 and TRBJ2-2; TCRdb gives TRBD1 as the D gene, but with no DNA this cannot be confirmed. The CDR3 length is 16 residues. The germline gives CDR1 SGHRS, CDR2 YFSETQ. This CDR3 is CASNHRGKTNTGELFF.

Here the CDR3 reads CASTLAPGQGSYNSPLHF. This rearrangement joins TRBV6-2 or TRBV6-3 to TRBJ1-6; TCRdb selects TRBD1, and the lack of DNA leaves this call unchecked. Germline CDR1 is MNHEY and CDR2 is SVGEGT. The CDR3 is 18 residues long.

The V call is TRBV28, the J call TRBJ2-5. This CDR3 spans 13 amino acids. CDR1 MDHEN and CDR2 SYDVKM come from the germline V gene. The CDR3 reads CASSSSSQETQYF.

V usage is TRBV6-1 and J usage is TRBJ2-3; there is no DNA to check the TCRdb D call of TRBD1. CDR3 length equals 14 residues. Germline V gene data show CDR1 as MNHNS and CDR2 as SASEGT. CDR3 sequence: CASSEGAGSDTQYF.

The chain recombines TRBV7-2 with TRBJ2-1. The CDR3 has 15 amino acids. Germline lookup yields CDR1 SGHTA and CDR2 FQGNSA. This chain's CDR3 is CASSSGSGTYNEQFF.

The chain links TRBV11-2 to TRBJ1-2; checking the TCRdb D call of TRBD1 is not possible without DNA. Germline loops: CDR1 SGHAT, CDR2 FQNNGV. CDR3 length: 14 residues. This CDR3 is CASSFLGGLGGYTF.